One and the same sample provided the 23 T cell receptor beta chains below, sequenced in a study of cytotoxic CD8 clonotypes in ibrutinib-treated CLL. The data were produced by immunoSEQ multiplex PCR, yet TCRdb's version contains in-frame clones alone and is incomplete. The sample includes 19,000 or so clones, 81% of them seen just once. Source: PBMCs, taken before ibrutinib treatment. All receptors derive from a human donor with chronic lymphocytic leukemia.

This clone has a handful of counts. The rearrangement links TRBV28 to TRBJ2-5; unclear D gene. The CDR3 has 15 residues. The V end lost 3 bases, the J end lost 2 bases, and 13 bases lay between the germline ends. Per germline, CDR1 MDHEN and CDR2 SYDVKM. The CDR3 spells CASSFPRGAQETQYF. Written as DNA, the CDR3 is TGTGCCAGCAGTTTTCCCCGCGGAGCACAAGAGACCCAGTACTTC.

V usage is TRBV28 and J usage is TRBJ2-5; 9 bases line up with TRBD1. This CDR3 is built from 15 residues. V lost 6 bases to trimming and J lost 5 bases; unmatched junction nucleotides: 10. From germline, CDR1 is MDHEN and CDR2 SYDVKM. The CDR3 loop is CASSGNRGLGETQYF. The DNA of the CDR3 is TGTGCCAGCAGCGGTAACAGGGGGCTGGGGGAGACCCAGTACTTC.

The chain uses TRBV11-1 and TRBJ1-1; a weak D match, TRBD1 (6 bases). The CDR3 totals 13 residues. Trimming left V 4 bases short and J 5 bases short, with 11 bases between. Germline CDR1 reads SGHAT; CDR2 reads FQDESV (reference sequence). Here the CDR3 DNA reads TGTGCCAGCAGCTCCCAAAGGGGGACTGAAGCTTTCTTT. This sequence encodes CASSSQRGTEAFF.

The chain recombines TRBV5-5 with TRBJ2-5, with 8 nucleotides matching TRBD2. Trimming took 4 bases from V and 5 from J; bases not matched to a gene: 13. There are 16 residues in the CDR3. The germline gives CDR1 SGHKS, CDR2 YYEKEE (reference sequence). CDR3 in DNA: TGTGCCAGCAGCCCCGCCGGGGGGGGGATGAGGGAGACCCAGTACTTC. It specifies CASSPAGGGMRETQYF.

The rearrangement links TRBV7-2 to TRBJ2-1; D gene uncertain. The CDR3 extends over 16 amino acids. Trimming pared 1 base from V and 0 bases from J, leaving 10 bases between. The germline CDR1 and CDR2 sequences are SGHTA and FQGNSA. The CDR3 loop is CASSLESGYSYNEQFF. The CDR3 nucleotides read TGTGCCAGCAGCTTAGAATCCGGGTACTCCTACAATGAGCAGTTCTTC.

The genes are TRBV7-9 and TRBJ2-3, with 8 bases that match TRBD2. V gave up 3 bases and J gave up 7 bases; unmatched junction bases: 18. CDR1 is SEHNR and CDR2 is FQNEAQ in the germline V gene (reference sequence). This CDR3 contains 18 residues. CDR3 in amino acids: CASSLSGGGLVGSNTQYF. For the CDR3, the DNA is TGTGCCAGCAGCTTGTCCGGAGGGGGACTAGTGGGTTCGAATACGCAGTATTTT.

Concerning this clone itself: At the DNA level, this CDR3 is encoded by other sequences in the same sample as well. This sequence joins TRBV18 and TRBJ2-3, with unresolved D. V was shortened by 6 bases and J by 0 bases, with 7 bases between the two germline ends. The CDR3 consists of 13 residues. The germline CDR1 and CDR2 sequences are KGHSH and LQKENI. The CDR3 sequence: CASSPTSTDTQYF. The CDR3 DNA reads TGTGCCAGCTCCCCGACTAGCACAGATACGCAGTATTTT.

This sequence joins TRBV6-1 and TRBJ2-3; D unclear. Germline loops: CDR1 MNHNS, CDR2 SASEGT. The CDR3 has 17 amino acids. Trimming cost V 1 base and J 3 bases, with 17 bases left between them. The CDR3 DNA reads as TGTGCCAGCAGTGAAGGGGCGGCCGTAAAAACTACAGATACGCAGTATTTT. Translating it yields CASSEGAAVKTTDTQYF.

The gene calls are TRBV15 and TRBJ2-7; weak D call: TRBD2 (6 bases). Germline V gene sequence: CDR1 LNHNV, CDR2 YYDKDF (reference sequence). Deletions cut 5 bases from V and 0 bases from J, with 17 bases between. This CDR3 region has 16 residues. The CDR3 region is CATSARGGASSYEQYF. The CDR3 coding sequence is TGTGCCACCAGCGCTCGCGGCGGGGCAAGCTCCTACGAGCAGTACTTC.

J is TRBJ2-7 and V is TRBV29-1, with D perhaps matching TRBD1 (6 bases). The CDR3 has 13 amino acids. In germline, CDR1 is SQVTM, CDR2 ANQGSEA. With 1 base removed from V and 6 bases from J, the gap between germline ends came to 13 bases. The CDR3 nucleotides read TGCAGCGTTGAAGTATCAGGGGCTCTCGAGCAGTACTTC. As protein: CSVEVSGALEQYF.

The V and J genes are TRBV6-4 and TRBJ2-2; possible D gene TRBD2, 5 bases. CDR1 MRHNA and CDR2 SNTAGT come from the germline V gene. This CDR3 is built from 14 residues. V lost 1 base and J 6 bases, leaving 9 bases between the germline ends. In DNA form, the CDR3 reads TGTGCCAGCAGTGACTATCCGGGATCCGGGGAGCTGTTTTTT. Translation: CASSDYPGSGELFF.

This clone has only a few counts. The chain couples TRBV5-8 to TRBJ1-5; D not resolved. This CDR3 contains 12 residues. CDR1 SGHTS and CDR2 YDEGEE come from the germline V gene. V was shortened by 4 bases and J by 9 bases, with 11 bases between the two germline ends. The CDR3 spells CASSPPFWPQHF. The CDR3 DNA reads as TGTGCCAGCAGCCCCCCATTTTGGCCCCAGCATTTT.

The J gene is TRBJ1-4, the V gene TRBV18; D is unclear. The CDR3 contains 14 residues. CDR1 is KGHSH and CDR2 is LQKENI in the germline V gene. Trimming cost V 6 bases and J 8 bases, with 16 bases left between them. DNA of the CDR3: TGTGCCAGCTCTGCCGGCACTGAGGACGAAAAACTGTTTTTT. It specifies CASSAGTEDEKLFF.

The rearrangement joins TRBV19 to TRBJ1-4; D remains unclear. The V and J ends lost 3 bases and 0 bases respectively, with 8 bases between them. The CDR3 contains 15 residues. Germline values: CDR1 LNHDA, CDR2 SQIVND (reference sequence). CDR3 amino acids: CASSISRPTNEKLFF. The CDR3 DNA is TGTGCCAGTAGTATTTCAAGGCCAACTAATGAAAAACTGTTTTTT.

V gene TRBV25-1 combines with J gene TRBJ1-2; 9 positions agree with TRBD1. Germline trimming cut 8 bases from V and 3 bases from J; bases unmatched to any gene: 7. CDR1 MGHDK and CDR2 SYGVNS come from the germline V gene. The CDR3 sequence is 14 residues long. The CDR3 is CASAPGQGHYGYTF. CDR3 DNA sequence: TGTGCCAGCGCTCCGGGACAGGGTCACTATGGCTACACCTTC.

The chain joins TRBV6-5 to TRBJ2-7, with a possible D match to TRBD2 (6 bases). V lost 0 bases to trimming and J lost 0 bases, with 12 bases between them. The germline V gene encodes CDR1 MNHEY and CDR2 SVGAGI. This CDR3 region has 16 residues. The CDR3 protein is CASSYSFGGSSYEQYF. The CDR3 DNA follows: TGTGCCAGCAGTTACTCGTTTGGGGGGAGCTCCTACGAGCAGTACTTC.

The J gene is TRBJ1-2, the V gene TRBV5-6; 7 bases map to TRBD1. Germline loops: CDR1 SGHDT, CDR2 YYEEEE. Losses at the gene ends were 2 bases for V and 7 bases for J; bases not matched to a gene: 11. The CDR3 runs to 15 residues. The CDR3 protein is CASSLSSGQVPGYTF. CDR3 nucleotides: TGTGCCAGCAGCTTATCGTCTGGACAGGTTCCTGGCTACACCTTC.

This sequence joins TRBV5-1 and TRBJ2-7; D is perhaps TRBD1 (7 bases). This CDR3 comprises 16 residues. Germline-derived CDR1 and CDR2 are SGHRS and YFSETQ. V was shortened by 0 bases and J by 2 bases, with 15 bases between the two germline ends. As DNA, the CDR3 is TGCGCCAGCAGCTTGGGGGGGACAGCGGGCACCTACGAGCAGTACTTC. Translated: CASSLGGTAGTYEQYF.

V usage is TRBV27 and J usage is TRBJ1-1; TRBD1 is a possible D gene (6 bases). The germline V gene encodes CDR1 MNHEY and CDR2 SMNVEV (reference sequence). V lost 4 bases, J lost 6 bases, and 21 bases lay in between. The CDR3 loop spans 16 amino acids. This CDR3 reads CASSSPRGGKSSEAFF. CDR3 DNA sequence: TGTGCCAGCAGTTCCCCCCGCGGGGGCAAGTCTTCTGAAGCTTTCTTT.

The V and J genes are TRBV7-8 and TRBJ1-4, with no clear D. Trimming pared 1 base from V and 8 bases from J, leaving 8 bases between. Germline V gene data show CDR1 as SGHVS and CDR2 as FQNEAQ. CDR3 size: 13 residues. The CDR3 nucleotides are TGTGCCAGCAGCTTAGTTGCGGGGGAAAAACTGTTTTTT. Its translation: CASSLVAGEKLFF.

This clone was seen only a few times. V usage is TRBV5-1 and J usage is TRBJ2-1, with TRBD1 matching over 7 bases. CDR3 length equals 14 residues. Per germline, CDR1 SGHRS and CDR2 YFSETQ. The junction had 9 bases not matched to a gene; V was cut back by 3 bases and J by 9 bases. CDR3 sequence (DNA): TGCGCCAGCAGCTACCGACAGGGTGGGGGTGAGCAGTTCTTC. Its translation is CASSYRQGGGEQFF.

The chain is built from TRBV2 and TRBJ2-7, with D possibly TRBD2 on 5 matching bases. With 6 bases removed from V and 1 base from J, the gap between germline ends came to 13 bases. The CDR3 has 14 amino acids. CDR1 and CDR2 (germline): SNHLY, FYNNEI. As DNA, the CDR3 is TGTGCCAGCAGACTGGTTCGAGGGTCCTACGAGCAGTACTTC. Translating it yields CASRLVRGSYEQYF.

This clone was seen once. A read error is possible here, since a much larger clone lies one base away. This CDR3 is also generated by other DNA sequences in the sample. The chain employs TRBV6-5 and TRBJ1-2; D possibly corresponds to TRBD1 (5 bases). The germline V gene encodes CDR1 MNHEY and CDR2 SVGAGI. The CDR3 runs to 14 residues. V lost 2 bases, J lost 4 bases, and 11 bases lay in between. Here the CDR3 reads CASSYRGVGYGYTF. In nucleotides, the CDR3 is TGTGCCAGCAGTTACAGGGGAGTTGGCTATGGCTACACCTTC.